This T cell receptor beta chain emerged from a study of blood T cell repertoires in COVID-19. The wider study: The United States, Italy and Spain were the sources of the acute and convalescent COVID-19 samples. Sources were T cells, B-cell-depleted T cells, or PBMCs; the material itself was cDNA or gDNA.

Original processing notes: Using reference gene primer amplification, nucleated cell counts were estimated. The assay was immunoSEQ multiplex PCR, and TCRdb's table has in-frame clones only and misses some. The D gene and trimming were derived from the DNA, and the V and J assignments and clone size from that table. The data show 57,000 or so clones, around 76% seen once. Germline loops: CDR1 SGHRS, CDR2 YFSETQ. Trimming took 4 bases from V and 4 from J, leaving 15 bases between them. This CDR3 is built from 15 residues. This clone was found once. The chain recombines TRBV5-1 with TRBJ2-1; D gene uncertain. The sample comprised peripheral blood. The receptor was isolated from a man aged 45-65 years with active or convalescent COVID-19. In DNA form, the CDR3 reads TGCGCCAGCAGCCTCGAGCGTCCTCAATACAATGAGCAGTTCTTC. It specifies CASSLERPQYNEQFF.